A selection of T cell receptor beta chains follows, all from one sample in a study of beta chain features in type 1 diabetes. Some clones are missing from TCRdb's copy, which holds only in-frame ones; the method was immunoSEQ multiplex PCR. The sample includes around 500,000 clones, approximately 30% of them seen just once. Specimen: naive CD4+ T cells from blood. These receptor sequences come from a man aged 18 to 30 in good health. Each CDR3 is given with its conserved first and last residue. Each record gives: clone size, J gene, D gene, V gene, CDR3 DNA, CDR3 protein. A D gene is named only where the DNA matches it firmly. A clone size is listed for some rows: how often the clone was seen (once, few, many), or a class if it is expanded.

abundance: few; j_gene: TRBJ2-1; d_gene: TRBD2; v_gene: TRBV10-3; CDR3nt: TGTGCCATCAGTGCGAATAGCGGGAGGTTCAATGAGCAGTTCTTC; CDR3aa: CAISANSGRFNEQFF
abundance: few; j_gene: TRBJ1-5; d_gene: -; v_gene: TRBV6-1; CDR3nt: TGTGCCAGCAGTGGGCAGATTAGCAATCAGCCCCAGCATTTT; CDR3aa: CASSGQISNQPQHF
abundance: few; j_gene: TRBJ2-1; d_gene: -; v_gene: TRBV30; CDR3nt: TGTGCCTGGAGTAGCAATGAGCAGTTCTTC; CDR3aa: CAWSSNEQFF
abundance: few; j_gene: TRBJ2-6; d_gene: -; v_gene: TRBV6-6; CDR3nt: TGTGCCAGCAGTTACTCGTTGTGGACAGGGGCCAACGTCCTGACTTTC; CDR3aa: CASSYSLWTGANVLTF
abundance: few; j_gene: TRBJ2-6; d_gene: TRBD1; v_gene: TRBV28; CDR3nt: TGTGCCAGCATCTCCCAGGGGGCTGGGGCCAACGTCCTGACTTTC; CDR3aa: CASISQGAGANVLTF
abundance: few; j_gene: TRBJ1-4; d_gene: -; v_gene: TRBV30; CDR3nt: TGTGCCTGGAGTGTAACCATACGGGGAGTAACTAATGAAAAACTGTTTTTT; CDR3aa: CAWSVTIRGVTNEKLFF
abundance: -; j_gene: TRBJ2-5; d_gene: -; v_gene: TRBV30; CDR3nt: TGTGGTGGAGAGACCCAGTACTTC; CDR3aa: CGGETQYF
abundance: -; j_gene: TRBJ1-1; d_gene: -; v_gene: TRBV5-1; CDR3nt: TGCGCCAGCAGCCCGAACAGGGTCACTGAAGCTTTCTTT; CDR3aa: CASSPNRVTEAFF
abundance: few; j_gene: TRBJ2-5; d_gene: TRBD2; v_gene: TRBV6-1; CDR3nt: TGTGCCAGCAGTGAGGCTCGACTAGCTGGAGAGACCCAGTACTTC; CDR3aa: CASSEARLAGETQYF
abundance: -; j_gene: TRBJ2-7; d_gene: -; v_gene: TRBV19; CDR3nt: TGTGCCAGTAGCTTTGATTCTGCGGGGTCCTACGAGCAGTACTTC; CDR3aa: CASSFDSAGSYEQYF
abundance: -; j_gene: TRBJ2-3; d_gene: -; v_gene: TRBV4-3; CDR3nt: TGCGCCAGCAGCCAAGATAGAGCGGCCACAGATACGCAGTATTTT; CDR3aa: CASSQDRAATDTQYF
abundance: -; j_gene: TRBJ2-3; d_gene: -; v_gene: TRBV30; CDR3nt: TGTGCCTGGAGTGTAGGGGGGACCGCAGATACGCAGTATTTT; CDR3aa: CAWSVGGTADTQYF
abundance: -; j_gene: TRBJ2-3; d_gene: -; v_gene: TRBV5-6; CDR3nt: TGTGCCAGCAGCCGTCTTTGGTCGGGAGCGACAGATACGCAGTATTTT; CDR3aa: CASSRLWSGATDTQYF
abundance: few; j_gene: TRBJ2-4; d_gene: -; v_gene: TRBV29-1; CDR3nt: TGCAGCGTGGGCCAAGTCAGGGGAAACATTCAGTACTTC; CDR3aa: CSVGQVRGNIQYF
abundance: few; j_gene: TRBJ2-5; d_gene: -; v_gene: TRBV29-1; CDR3nt: TGCAGTGGCTGGAAGCGGGAGACCCAGTACTTC; CDR3aa: CSGWKRETQYF
abundance: -; j_gene: TRBJ2-1; d_gene: -; v_gene: TRBV5-6; CDR3nt: TGTGCCAGCAGCTTGGCCCTCAATGAGCAGTTCTTC; CDR3aa: CASSLALNEQFF
abundance: -; j_gene: TRBJ2-7; d_gene: -; v_gene: TRBV5-1; CDR3nt: TGCGCCAGCAGCTTGGAGCAGGTGAGAGGGCTGTACTTC; CDR3aa: CASSLEQVRGLYF
abundance: -; j_gene: TRBJ2-7; d_gene: TRBD1; v_gene: TRBV30; CDR3nt: TGTGCCTGGATCTCGACAGGGCGCCGGGAGCAGTACTTC; CDR3aa: CAWISTGRREQYF
abundance: -; j_gene: TRBJ2-7; d_gene: TRBD1; v_gene: TRBV18; CDR3nt: TGTGCCAGCTCAGTAACGGACAGGATAGCCTACGAGCAGTACTTC; CDR3aa: CASSVTDRIAYEQYF
abundance: -; j_gene: TRBJ2-7; d_gene: -; v_gene: TRBV6-6; CDR3nt: TGTGCCAGCAGTTACTCGAACCCCGGGTACGAGCAGTACTTC; CDR3aa: CASSYSNPGYEQYF
abundance: few; j_gene: TRBJ2-3; d_gene: -; v_gene: TRBV20-1; CDR3nt: TGCAGTGCTTCTAGCACAGATACGCAGTATTTT; CDR3aa: CSASSTDTQYF
abundance: -; j_gene: TRBJ2-7; d_gene: -; v_gene: TRBV4-3; CDR3nt: TGCGCCAGCAGCCAAGAACTGAGGGAATTTTACGAGCAGTACTTC; CDR3aa: CASSQELREFYEQYF